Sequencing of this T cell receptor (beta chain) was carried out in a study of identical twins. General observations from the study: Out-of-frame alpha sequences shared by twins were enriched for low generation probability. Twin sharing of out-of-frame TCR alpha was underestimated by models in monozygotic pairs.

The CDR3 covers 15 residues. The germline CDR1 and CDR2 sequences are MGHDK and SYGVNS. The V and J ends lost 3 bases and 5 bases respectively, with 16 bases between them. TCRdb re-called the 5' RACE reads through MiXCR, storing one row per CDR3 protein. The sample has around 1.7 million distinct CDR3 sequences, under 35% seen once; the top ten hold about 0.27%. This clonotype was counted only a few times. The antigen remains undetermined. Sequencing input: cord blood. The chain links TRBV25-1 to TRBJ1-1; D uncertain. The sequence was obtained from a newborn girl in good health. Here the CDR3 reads CASSERATVWTEAFF. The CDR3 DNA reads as TGTGCCAGCAGTGAGAGGGCCACAGTGTGGACTGAAGCTTTCTTT.